This TCR beta chain was recorded in a study of shared clonotypes between healthy human individuals. Produced via immunoSEQ multiplex PCR; TCRdb's table is partial and in-frame only. The sample records a few million clones, roughly 92% being singletons. Germline CDR1 and CDR2: MNHNY and SVGAGI (reference sequence). This CDR3 comprises 15 residues. V gave up 6 bases and J gave up 4 bases, with 19 bases separating them. Sequencing used naive CD4+ T cells sorted from blood. The sample's subset: CD45RA+ positively selected. This clonotype was obtained from a man in his late teens or twenties in good health. V usage is TRBV6-6 and J usage is TRBJ2-7; maybe TRBD2 (6 bases). CDR3 region: CASSRVIGGGYEQYF. The CDR3 coding sequence is TGTGCCAGCAGCCGAGTTATTGGGGGAGGTTACGAGCAGTACTTC.